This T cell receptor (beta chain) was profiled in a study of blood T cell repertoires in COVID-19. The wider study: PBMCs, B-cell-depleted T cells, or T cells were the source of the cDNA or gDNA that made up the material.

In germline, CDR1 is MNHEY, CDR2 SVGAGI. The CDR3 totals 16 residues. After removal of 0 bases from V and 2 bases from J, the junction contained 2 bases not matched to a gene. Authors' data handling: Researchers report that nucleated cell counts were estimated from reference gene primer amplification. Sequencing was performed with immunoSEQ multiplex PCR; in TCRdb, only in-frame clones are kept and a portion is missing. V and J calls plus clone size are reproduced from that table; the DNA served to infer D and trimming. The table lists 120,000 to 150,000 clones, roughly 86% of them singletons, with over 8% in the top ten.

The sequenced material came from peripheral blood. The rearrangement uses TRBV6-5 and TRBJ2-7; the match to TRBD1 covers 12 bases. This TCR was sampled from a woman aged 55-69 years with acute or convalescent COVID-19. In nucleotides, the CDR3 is TGTGCCAGCAGTTACTCCCGGGACAGGGGGCCCTACGAGCAGTACTTC. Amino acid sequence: CASSYSRDRGPYEQYF.